Sequencing of this TCR beta chain was carried out in a study of cytomegalovirus exposure and HLA in healthy donors. Study-level results: Sequencing likely produced, as an artifact, a cluster of highly shared sequence variants.

Healthy bone marrow donors formed the donor group. The sample holds a few counts of this clone. Its specificity is not known. Amplification used 60 Vbeta primers and 13 Jbeta primers. Per the original methods: A later analysis counted about 80 million unique TCR beta chains, about 11 million shared. Data came from immunoSEQ multiplex PCR; TCRdb stores just in-frame clones and leaves some out. Clone size and the V and J calls come from that table; the DNA yielded D and trimming. Counted here are around 150,000 clones, roughly 84% occurring once; the ten biggest clones make up roughly 6.5%. The CDR3 contains 15 residues. J gave up 1 base and V 0 bases, and 1 base lay outside the gene matches. Germline V gene data show CDR1 as MGHDK and CDR2 as SYGVNS.

The gene calls are TRBV25-1 and TRBJ1-1; 8 bases line up with TRBD1. The sequence derives from a man aged 50 or older in good health and CMV-seropositive. The sample was PBMCs. CDR3 residues: CASSEYGTGNTEAFF. The CDR3 region has the DNA TGTGCCAGCAGTGAATACGGGACAGGGAACACTGAAGCTTTCTTT.